These T cell receptor beta chains were read from a single sample in a study of T cells in Graves' hyperthyroidism and ophthalmopathy. TCRdb processed the multiplex PCR reads anew with MiXCR; each CDR3 protein has one entry. The data show 500,000 to 750,000 distinct CDR3 sequences, approximately 15% seen once. Sequencing was done on a sample of blood. All receptors derive from a woman under 30 with Graves' ophthalmopathy. The CDR3 runs from the conserved cysteine through the conserved F or W. A D gene is named only where the DNA matches it firmly. Rows give clone size only sometimes, using once, few, many, or a class for an expanded clone.

v_gene	j_gene	d_gene	abundance	CDR3nt	CDR3aa
TRBV5-1	TRBJ2-1	NA	many	TGCGCCAGCAGCTTGCGGGCCACATCGGTCTCCTACAATGAGCAGTTCTTC	CASSLRATSVSYNEQFF
TRBV3-1	TRBJ2-7	NA	few	TGTGCCAGCAGCCAAAAGATGGGGGGAGGTCCCGAGCAGTACTTC	CASSQKMGGGPEQYF
TRBV28	TRBJ1-4	TRBD1	NA	TGTGCCAGCAGTCCCCATAGGACAGGGCACGGAAAACTGTTTTTT	CASSPHRTGHGKLFF
TRBV27	TRBJ1-2	NA	many	TGTGCCAGCAGTTTATCTTCTATCAGCCGCTACACCTTC	CASSLSSISRYTF
TRBV7-8	TRBJ2-2	TRBD2	many	TGTGCCAGCAGCTACGGGACTAGCGCCTTTACCGGGGAGCTGTTTTTT	CASSYGTSAFTGELFF
TRBV11-2	TRBJ1-4	NA	NA	TGTGCCAGCAGCTTAACACCAACTGAAAAACTGTTTTTT	CASSLTPTEKLFF
TRBV6-4	TRBJ1-2	NA	NA	TGTGCCAGCACCAAGGGTCTGAGAAACTATGGCTACACCTTC	CASTKGLRNYGYTF
TRBV27	TRBJ2-7	TRBD1	many	TGTGCCAGCAGTTTAAGCTTCGGGACAGCCTACGAGCAGTACTTC	CASSLSFGTAYEQYF
TRBV18	TRBJ2-3	NA	many	TGTGCCAGCCGTGAGGGATCCACAGATACGCAGTATTTT	CASREGSTDTQYF
TRBV6-1	TRBJ2-7	NA	many	TGTGCCAGCAGTGCCCCCGTTGGTCGGTCTAAGGGATTCGAGCAGTACTTC	CASSAPVGRSKGFEQYF
TRBV5-6	TRBJ1-6	NA	NA	TGTGCCAGCAGCGAGGGGGGGGGGCTGAATTCACCCCTCCACTTT	CASSEGGGLNSPLHF
TRBV7-8	TRBJ1-1	NA	many	TGTGCCAGCAGCTCCGGTGGGGGCTACACTGAAGCTTTCTTT	CASSSGGGYTEAFF
TRBV4-3	TRBJ2-1	NA	NA	TGCGCCAGCAGCCAAGTTACGGTTGTGGGGGAGAATGAGCAGTTCTTC	CASSQVTVVGENEQFF
TRBV15	TRBJ2-2	NA	many	TGTGCCACCAGCAGAGCTGAAGTGGCCACCGGGGAGCTGTTTTTT	CATSRAEVATGELFF